This TCR beta chain emerged from a study of blood T cell repertoires in COVID-19. Study-level information: The samples span acute and convalescent COVID-19 from the United States, Italy and Spain. From T cells, B-cell-depleted T cells, or PBMCs came the material, which was cDNA or gDNA.

Libraries were prepared by immunoSEQ multiplex PCR; TCRdb keeps only in-frame clonotypes and omits some of them. This sample has around 92,000 clones, with around two thirds found just once. This clone was seen a handful of times. Germline assignment: CDR1 SGHTA and CDR2 FQGTGA. This CDR3 comprises 15 residues. The junction had 9 bases not matched to a gene; V was cut back by 5 bases and J by 5 bases. Enrolled during active infection, Seattle patients were then followed longitudinally. The sequencing input was peripheral blood. V is TRBV7-3 and J is TRBJ2-1; 7 bases fit TRBD1. The sequence came from a man between 65 and 85 years old with COVID-19, enrolled during active disease. In nucleotides, the CDR3 is TGTGCCAGCAGCCTCCTCACCGGGACAGACAATGAGCAGTTCTTC. Protein product: CASSLLTGTDNEQFF.